This T cell receptor beta chain is from a study of cytomegalovirus exposure and HLA in healthy donors. Study results and limitations: The study found most TCR sequences rare, yet found some public TCRs in many donors.

The CDR3 runs to 15 residues. Germline loops: CDR1 KGHSH, CDR2 LQKENI. Trimming removed 2 bases at V and 0 bases at J, with 8 bases between. With regard to this clone: The antigen remains unidentified.

The PCR was carried out with 60 Vbeta primers and 13 Jbeta primers. The repertoire was sequenced with immunoSEQ multiplex PCR; TCRdb's copy has only in-frame clones and lacks some. The sample contains approximately 190,000 clones, 81% of which appear only once. J is TRBJ2-1 and V is TRBV18; tentatively, D is TRBD1 (6 bases). This clonotype was sampled from a man in his forties or fifties in good health and CMV-seropositive. The sequenced sample consisted of PBMCs. In nucleotides, the CDR3 is TGTGCCAGCTCACCAGGGGGCAGCTCCTACAATGAGCAGTTCTTC. Residues: CASSPGGSSYNEQFF.